The sequence of this T cell receptor (beta chain) was determined in a study of T cell responses to AZD1222 COVID-19 vaccine. Study background: Researchers grouped second doses given at about 4 or about 12 weeks into one pool.

Sequenced by immunoSEQ multiplex PCR; TCRdb stores in-frame clones only, minus some. The sample has some 100,000 clones; just over 90% are singletons. Points from the study as a whole: Mostly white British, mostly female donors; authors suggested clonal diversity may be underestimated. Only six or seven AZD1222 recipients tested seropositive at baseline.

The CDR3 loop spans 15 amino acids. Germline lookup yields CDR1 LGHNA and CDR2 YSLEER. V gave up 0 bases and J gave up 5 bases, with 13 bases separating them. Remarks on this clone: Its target is not known.

The rearrangement uses TRBV4-3 and TRBJ1-1; a possible D gene is TRBD1 (6 bases). The TCR comes from an adult in good health. The starting material was peripheral blood, obtained on day 0 of AZD1222 vaccination. The CDR3 spells CASSQDVRGGTEAFF. The CDR3 nucleotides are TGCGCCAGCAGCCAAGATGTCAGGGGAGGGACTGAAGCTTTCTTT.